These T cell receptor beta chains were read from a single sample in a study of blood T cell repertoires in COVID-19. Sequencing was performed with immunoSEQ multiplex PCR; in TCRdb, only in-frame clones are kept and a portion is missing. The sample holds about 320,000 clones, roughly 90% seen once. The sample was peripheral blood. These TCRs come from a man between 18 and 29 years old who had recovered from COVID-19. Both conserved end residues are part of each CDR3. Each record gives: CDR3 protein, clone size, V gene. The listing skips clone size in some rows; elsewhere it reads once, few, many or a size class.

cdr3_aa: CASSLFAGITDTQYF; clone_size: .; v_call: TRBV27
cdr3_aa: CASSEGDRGLNEQFF; clone_size: .; v_call: TRBV6-2/TRBV6-3
cdr3_aa: CSVITGDTEAFF; clone_size: .; v_call: TRBV29-1
cdr3_aa: CASSPGGSSYNEQFF; clone_size: .; v_call: TRBV3-1/TRBV3-2
cdr3_aa: CASSVQENTGELFF; clone_size: .; v_call: TRBV6-4
cdr3_aa: CASSLGTSGGAGEQFF; clone_size: .; v_call: TRBV7-6
cdr3_aa: CASSVVRSSGANVLTF; clone_size: once; v_call: TRBV9
cdr3_aa: CSASGPGFEKLFF; clone_size: .; v_call: TRBV20-1
cdr3_aa: CASSYALMGPYEQYF; clone_size: .; v_call: TRBV6-5
cdr3_aa: CASSGPSEQYF; clone_size: .; v_call: TRBV5-4
cdr3_aa: CASSLNRRVEQFF; clone_size: .; v_call: TRBV6-5
cdr3_aa: CASSQALSGTKGDEQFF; clone_size: .; v_call: TRBV4-1
cdr3_aa: CASSLSTTPTEEKLFF; clone_size: .; v_call: TRBV27
cdr3_aa: CASSPGLAGAGTGELFF; clone_size: .; v_call: TRBV11-3
cdr3_aa: CASSIDKSGTLEQYF; clone_size: .; v_call: TRBV19
cdr3_aa: CASSIPRGHPTTEAFF; clone_size: .; v_call: TRBV19
cdr3_aa: CASARDYGYTF; clone_size: .; v_call: TRBV2
cdr3_aa: CAGTRLARAYEQYF; clone_size: .; v_call: TRBV10-3
cdr3_aa: CASSPGRGQPQHF; clone_size: .; v_call: TRBV7-2
cdr3_aa: CASRLTGLGEAFF; clone_size: .; v_call: TRBV6-5
cdr3_aa: CASSFRDRANTGELFF; clone_size: .; v_call: TRBV13
cdr3_aa: CASSPPGGSYGYTF; clone_size: .; v_call: TRBV18